Sequencing of this TCR beta chain was carried out in a study of T cells in Graves' hyperthyroidism and ophthalmopathy. CDR1 and CDR2 (germline): MGHRA, YSYEKL. CDR3 length: 16 residues. V lost 4 bases and J 4 bases, leaving 18 bases between the germline ends. This clonotype appeared once. The investigators amplified TCR beta CDR3 regions from RNA transcripts. The study used the HTBI primer set for a first-round RT-PCR of the TCR CDR3. TCRdb analysed the multiplex PCR reads with MiXCR anew, one entry per CDR3 protein. The profile shows about 400,000 distinct CDR3 sequences, around 15% of them singletons. The definition of stable Graves' hyperthyroidism was no ophthalmopathy progression within 18 months. Patients showing uncontrolled infection, other autoimmune disease, pregnancy or lactation were ineligible. Diagnosing involved the use of clinical symptoms, serum thyroxine and TRAb, thyroid ultrasound and orbital computed tomography. Fresh peripheral blood, about 9.9 ml, yielded the PBMCs.

Sample: blood. This receptor was obtained from a woman younger than 35 with Graves' hyperthyroidism. This chain uses TRBV4-1 with TRBJ2-3; possibly TRBD2 for D (6 bases). CDR3 loop: CASSPGLPKVSDTQYF. The CDR3 coding sequence is TGCGCCAGCAGCCCGGGACTCCCGAAGGTCTCAGATACGCAGTATTTT.